What follows are 13 T cell receptor beta chains derived from one specimen sequenced in a study of cytomegalovirus exposure and HLA in healthy donors. Primers for the PCR totalled 60 Vbeta and 13 Jbeta. Using immunoSEQ multiplex PCR, the repertoire was profiled, and TCRdb retains in-frame clones only, with some absent. The table has 150,000 or so clones, around four fifths seen once; the top ten hold roughly 1.3%. The source material was PBMCs. These receptors were collected from a man between 25 and 39 years old in good health and CMV-seronegative.

The genes are TRBV4-3 and TRBJ2-6; 7 nucleotides match TRBD1. Germline values: CDR1 LGHNA, CDR2 YSLEER. J gave up 1 base and V 1 base, and 13 bases lay outside the gene matches. The CDR3 is made up of 20 amino acids. The CDR3 coding sequence is TGCGCCAGCAGCCAAGCGCCCCCTGGGGGACAGCATTCTGGGGCCAACGTCCTGACTTTC. Translated: CASSQAPPGGQHSGANVLTF.

This clone has just one count. This chain links TRBV6-4 with TRBJ1-1, with 8 bases that match TRBD1. V was clipped by 0 bases and J by 3 bases; unmatched bases: 9. Germline-derived CDR1 and CDR2 are MRHNA and SNTAGT. The CDR3 is made up of 17 amino acids. The CDR3 DNA follows: TGTGCCAGCAGTGACTCGATGGGACAGGCCACTGACACTGAAGCTTTCTTT. Translation: CASSDSMGQATDTEAFF.

This rearrangement joins TRBV30 to TRBJ1-1; weak D call: TRBD1 (6 bases). The germline gives CDR1 GTSNPN, CDR2 SVGIG (reference sequence). The CDR3 is made up of 13 amino acids. The V end lost 1 base, the J end lost 10 bases, and 16 bases lay between the germline ends. In nucleotides, the CDR3 is TGTGCCTGGAGTGCCGGACAGTCCATTGGAGCTTTCTTT. Its translation: CAWSAGQSIGAFF.

The chain has TRBV30 and TRBJ1-4; maybe TRBD1 (5 bases). With 2 bases removed from V and 7 bases from J, the gap between germline ends came to 17 bases. CDR1 and CDR2 from the germline V gene are GTSNPN and SVGIG (reference sequence). The CDR3 extends over 15 amino acids. In DNA form, the CDR3 reads TGTGCCTGGAGTACCCCCATGGGGGGGGGTGAAAAACTGTTTTTT. The encoded protein is CAWSTPMGGGEKLFF.

V usage is TRBV11-2 and J usage is TRBJ2-2, with D possibly TRBD2 on 5 matching bases. V lost 5 bases, J lost 5 bases, and 12 bases lay in between. The germline V gene has CDR1 SGHAT and CDR2 FQNNGV. The CDR3 loop spans 14 amino acids. The CDR3 sequence is CASSISDWTGELFF. CDR3 coding DNA: TGTGCCAGCAGCATTTCGGACTGGACCGGGGAGCTGTTTTTT.

V is TRBV30 and J is TRBJ2-1; TRBD2 matches at 14 bases. Germline lookup yields CDR1 GTSNPN and CDR2 SVGIG (reference sequence). The CDR3 sequence is 15 residues long. V was clipped by 3 bases and J by 10 bases; unmatched bases: 8. The CDR3 DNA sequence: TGTGCCTGGAGCCTCGGACTAGCGGGGGGTTGGGAGCAGTTCTTC. This codes for CAWSLGLAGGWEQFF.

The chain is built from TRBV30 and TRBJ2-1; the D gene is possibly TRBD2 (6 bases). From germline, CDR1 is GTSNPN and CDR2 SVGIG (reference sequence). V dropped 0 bases and J dropped 15 bases, with 15 bases sitting between them. The CDR3 length is 12 residues. The DNA for the CDR3 is TGTGCCTGGAGTGTAGCCGGGGGAAAGGTGTTCTTC. Protein product: CAWSVAGGKVFF.

This sequence joins TRBV4-1 and TRBJ1-5; TRBD1 aligns across 7 bases. The V gene's germline CDR1 is MGHRA and CDR2 YSYEKL. The CDR3 is 17 residues long. The V gene end was trimmed by 0 bases and the J gene end by 2 bases; junction bases not matched to a gene: 7. The CDR3 sequence: CASSQDGGQRGNQPQHF. The CDR3 DNA reads as TGCGCCAGCAGCCAAGACGGGGGACAGCGGGGCAATCAGCCCCAGCATTTT.

The chain uses TRBV27 and TRBJ2-6, with TRBD1 matching 11 bases. Per the germline V gene, CDR1 is MNHEY and CDR2 is SMNVEV (reference sequence). V was pared by 7 bases and J by 3 bases, with 5 bases of the junction left unmatched. The length of the CDR3 is 16 residues. The CDR3 DNA follows: TGTGCCAGCACAACGGACAGGGGGCGTGGGGCCAACGTCCTGACTTTC. The encoded protein is CASTTDRGRGANVLTF.

This clone was observed a handful of times. The chain links TRBV27 to TRBJ2-1; D may be TRBD2 (5 bases). Trimming took 5 bases from V and 5 from J, leaving 13 bases between them. Looked up from germline, CDR1 is MNHEY and CDR2 is SMNVEV (reference sequence). The CDR3 contains 14 residues. This chain's CDR3 is CASSGQARDNEQFF. The CDR3 nucleotides are TGTGCCAGCAGTGGGCAGGCGCGGGACAATGAGCAGTTCTTC.

The V and J genes are TRBV6-5 and TRBJ2-6; D remains ambiguous. The length of the CDR3 is 13 residues. Trimming took off 10 bases at V and 2 bases at J, with 9 bases between the two ends. Germline lookup yields CDR1 MNHEY and CDR2 SVGAGI. CDR3 loop: CATGSAGANVLTF. The CDR3 DNA sequence: TGTGCCACCGGGTCCGCTGGGGCCAACGTCCTGACTTTC.

This clone has more than one count but fewer than ten. V is TRBV30 and J is TRBJ2-5; 7 nucleotides line up with TRBD2. CDR3 size: 17 residues. Per germline, CDR1 GTSNPN and CDR2 SVGIG (reference sequence). Trimming took 2 bases from V and 7 from J; bases not matched to a gene: 19. CDR3 DNA sequence: TGTGCCTGGAGTCCTATTCCGGCTAGCGGCTTCTTCGGGACCCAGTACTTC. Its protein is CAWSPIPASGFFGTQYF.

The V call is TRBV20-1, the J call TRBJ2-1; D is possibly TRBD2 (5 bases). Per the germline V gene, CDR1 is DFQATT and CDR2 is SNEGSKA (reference sequence). This CDR3 region has 11 residues. V lost 3 bases to trimming and J lost 10 bases, with 10 bases between them. In nucleotides, the CDR3 is TGCAGTGCTAGGGCTCAGCGGGAGCAGTTCTTC. Its translation is CSARAQREQFF.